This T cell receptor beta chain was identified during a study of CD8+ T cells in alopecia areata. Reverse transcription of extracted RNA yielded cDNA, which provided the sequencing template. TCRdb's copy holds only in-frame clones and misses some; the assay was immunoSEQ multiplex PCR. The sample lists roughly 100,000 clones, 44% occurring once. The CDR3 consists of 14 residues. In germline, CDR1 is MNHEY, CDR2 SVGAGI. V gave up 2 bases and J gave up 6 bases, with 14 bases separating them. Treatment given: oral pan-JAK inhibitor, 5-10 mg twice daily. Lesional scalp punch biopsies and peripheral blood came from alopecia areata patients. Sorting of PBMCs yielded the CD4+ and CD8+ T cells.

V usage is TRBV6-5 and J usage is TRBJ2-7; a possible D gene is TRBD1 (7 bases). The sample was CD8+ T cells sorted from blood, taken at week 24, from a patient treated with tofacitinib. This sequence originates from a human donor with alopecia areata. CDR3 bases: TGTGCCAGCAGTTACCGGCAGGGGGGAGGCGAGCAGTACTTC. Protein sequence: CASSYRQGGGEQYF.